This entry features one T cell receptor beta chain sequence. This entry comes from a study of cytomegalovirus exposure and HLA in healthy donors. 13 Jbeta primers and 60 Vbeta primers were used for the PCR. TCRdb's table, derived via immunoSEQ multiplex PCR, lists solely in-frame clones and lacks some. The profile shows more than 95,000 clones, 10% of them singletons. CDR1 and CDR2 from the germline V gene are SGDLS and YYNGEE. Trimming removed 4 bases from V and 4 bases from J; junction bases left unmatched: 3. The CDR3 loop spans 13 amino acids. Sequencing was carried out using PBMCs. This receptor was obtained from a man aged 35-49 years in good health and CMV-seropositive. V is TRBV9 and J is TRBJ1-1; 8 bases fit TRBD1. The CDR3 region is CASSTGGSTEAFF. CDR3 bases: TGTGCCAGCAGCACAGGGGGAAGCACTGAAGCTTTCTTT.